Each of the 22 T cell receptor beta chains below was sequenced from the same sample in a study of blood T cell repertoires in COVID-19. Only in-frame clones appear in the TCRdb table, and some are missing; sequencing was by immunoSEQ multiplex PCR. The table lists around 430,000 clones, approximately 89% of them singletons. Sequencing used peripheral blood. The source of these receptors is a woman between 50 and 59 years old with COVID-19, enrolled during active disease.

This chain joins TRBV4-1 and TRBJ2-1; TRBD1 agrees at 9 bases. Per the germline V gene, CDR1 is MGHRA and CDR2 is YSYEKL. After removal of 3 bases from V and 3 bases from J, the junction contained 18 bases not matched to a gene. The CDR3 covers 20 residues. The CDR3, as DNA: TGCGCCAGCAGCCAGGAAAGGACAGGGGCCTCAAAATTAAACTACAATGAGCAGTTCTTC. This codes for CASSQERTGASKLNYNEQFF.

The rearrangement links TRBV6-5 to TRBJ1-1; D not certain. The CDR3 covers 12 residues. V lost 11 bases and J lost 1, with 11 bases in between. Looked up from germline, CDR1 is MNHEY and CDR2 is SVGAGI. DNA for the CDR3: TGTGCCTCTCAGCGAGGGAACACTGAAGCTTTCTTT. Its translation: CASQRGNTEAFF.

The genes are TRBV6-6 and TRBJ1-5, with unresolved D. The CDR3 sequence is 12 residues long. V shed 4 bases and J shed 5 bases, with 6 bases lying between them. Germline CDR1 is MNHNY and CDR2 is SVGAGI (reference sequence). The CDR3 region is CASSSRDQPQHF. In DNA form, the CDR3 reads TGTGCCAGCAGTTCCCGGGATCAGCCCCAGCATTTT.

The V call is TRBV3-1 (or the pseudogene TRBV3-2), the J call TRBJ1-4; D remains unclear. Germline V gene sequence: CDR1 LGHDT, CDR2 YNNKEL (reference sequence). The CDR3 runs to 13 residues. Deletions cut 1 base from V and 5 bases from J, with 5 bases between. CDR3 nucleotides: TGTGCCAGCAGCCAAGTTTTAAATGAAAAACTGTTTTTT. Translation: CASSQVLNEKLFF.

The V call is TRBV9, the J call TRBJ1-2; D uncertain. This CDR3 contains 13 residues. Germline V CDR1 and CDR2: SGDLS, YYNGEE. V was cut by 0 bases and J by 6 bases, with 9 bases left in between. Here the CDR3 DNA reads TGTGCCAGCAGCGTAGGTTGGGCCGATGGCTACACCTTC. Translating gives CASSVGWADGYTF.

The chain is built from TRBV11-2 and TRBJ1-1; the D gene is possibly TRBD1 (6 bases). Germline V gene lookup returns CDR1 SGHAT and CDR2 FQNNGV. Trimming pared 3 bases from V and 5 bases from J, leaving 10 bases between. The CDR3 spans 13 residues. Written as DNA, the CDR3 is TGTGCCAGCAGCTTCCAGGGGAGAACTGAAGCTTTCTTT. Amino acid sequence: CASSFQGRTEAFF.

This chain's CDR3 is CACPPERGVPNEQFF. CDR3 nucleotides: TGTGCCTGCCCCCCTGAGCGGGGGGTTCCGAATGAGCAGTTCTTC. The chain has TRBV30 and TRBJ2-1, with 9 nucleotides matching TRBD2. V trimming: 6 bases; J trimming: 7 bases; junction bases outside the gene matches: 13. The CDR3 loop spans 15 amino acids. Germline values: CDR1 GTSNPN, CDR2 SVGIG (reference sequence).

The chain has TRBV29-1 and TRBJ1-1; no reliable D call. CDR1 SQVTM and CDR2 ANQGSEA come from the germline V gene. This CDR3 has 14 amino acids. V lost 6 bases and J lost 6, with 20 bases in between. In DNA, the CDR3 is TGCAGCGTCCCCGGAGGTGCGGTGGGCGCTGAAGCTTTCTTT. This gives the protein CSVPGGAVGAEAFF. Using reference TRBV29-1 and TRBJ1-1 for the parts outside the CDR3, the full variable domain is SAVISQKPSRDICQRGTSLTIQCQVDSQVTMMFWYRQQPGQSLTLIATANQGSEATYESGFVIDKFPISRPNLTFSTLTVSNMSPEDSSIYLCSVPGGAVGAEAFFGQGTRLTVV.

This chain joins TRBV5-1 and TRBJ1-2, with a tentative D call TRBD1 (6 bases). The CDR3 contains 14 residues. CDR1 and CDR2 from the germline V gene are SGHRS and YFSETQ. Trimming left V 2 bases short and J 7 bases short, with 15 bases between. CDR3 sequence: CASSLIQQGSGYTF. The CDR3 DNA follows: TGCGCCAGCAGCTTAATACAACAGGGATCTGGCTACACCTTC.

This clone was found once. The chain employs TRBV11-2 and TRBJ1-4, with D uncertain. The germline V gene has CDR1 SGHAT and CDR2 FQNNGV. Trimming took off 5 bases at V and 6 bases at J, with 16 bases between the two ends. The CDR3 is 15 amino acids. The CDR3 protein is CASSRGAAFDEKLFF. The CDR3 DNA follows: TGTGCCAGCAGCCGAGGAGCGGCCTTCGATGAAAAACTGTTTTTT.

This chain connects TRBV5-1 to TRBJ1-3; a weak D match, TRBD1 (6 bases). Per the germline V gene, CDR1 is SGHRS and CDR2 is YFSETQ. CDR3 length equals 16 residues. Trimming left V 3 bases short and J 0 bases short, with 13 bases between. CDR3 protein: CASSSRDILSGNTIYF. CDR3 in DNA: TGCGCCAGCAGCTCCCGGGACATCCTCTCTGGAAACACCATATATTTT.

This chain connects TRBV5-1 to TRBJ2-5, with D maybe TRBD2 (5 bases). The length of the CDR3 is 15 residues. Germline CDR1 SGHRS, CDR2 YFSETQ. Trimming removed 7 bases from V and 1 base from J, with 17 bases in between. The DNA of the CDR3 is TGCGCCAGCCAAAGTGTACCGGGGTCCCAAGAGACCCAGTACTTC. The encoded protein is CASQSVPGSQETQYF.

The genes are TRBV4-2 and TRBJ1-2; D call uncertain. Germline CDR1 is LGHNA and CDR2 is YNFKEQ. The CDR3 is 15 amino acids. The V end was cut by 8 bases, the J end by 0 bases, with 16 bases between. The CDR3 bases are TGTGCCAGCCGAGGAGTGCAGGAGGCTAACTATGGCTACACCTTC. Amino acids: CASRGVQEANYGYTF.

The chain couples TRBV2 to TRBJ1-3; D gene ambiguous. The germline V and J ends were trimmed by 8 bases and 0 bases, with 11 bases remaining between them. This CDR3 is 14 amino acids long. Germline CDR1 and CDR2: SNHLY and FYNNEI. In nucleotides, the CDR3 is TGTGCCAGCGCGAGGGCCTTCTCTGGAAACACCATATATTTT. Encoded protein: CASARAFSGNTIYF. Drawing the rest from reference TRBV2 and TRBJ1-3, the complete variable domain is EPEVTQTPSHQVTQMGQEVILRCVPISNHLYFYWYRQILGQKVEFLVSFYNNEISEKSEIFDDQFSVERPDGSNFTLKIRSTKLEDSAMYFCASARAFSGNTIYFGEGSWLTVV.

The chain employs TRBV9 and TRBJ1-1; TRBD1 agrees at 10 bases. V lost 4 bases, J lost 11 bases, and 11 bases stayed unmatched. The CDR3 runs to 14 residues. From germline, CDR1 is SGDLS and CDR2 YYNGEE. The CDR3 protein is CASSPSGTGAGAFF. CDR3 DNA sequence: TGTGCCAGCAGCCCTTCCGGGACAGGGGCGGGGGCTTTCTTT.

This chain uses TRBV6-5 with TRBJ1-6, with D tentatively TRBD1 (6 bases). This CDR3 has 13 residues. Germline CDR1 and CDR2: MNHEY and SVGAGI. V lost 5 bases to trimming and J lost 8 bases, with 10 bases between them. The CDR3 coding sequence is TGTGCCAGCAGTACGGGGGGCCATTCACCCCTCCACTTT. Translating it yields CASSTGGHSPLHF.

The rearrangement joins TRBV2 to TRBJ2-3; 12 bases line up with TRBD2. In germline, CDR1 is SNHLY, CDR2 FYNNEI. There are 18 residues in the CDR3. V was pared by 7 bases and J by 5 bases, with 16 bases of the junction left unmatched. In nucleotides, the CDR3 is TGTGCCAGCACTGGAGGGCCTAGCGGGGGGGCCGGGGGAGATACGCAGTATTTT. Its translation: CASTGGPSGGAGGDTQYF.

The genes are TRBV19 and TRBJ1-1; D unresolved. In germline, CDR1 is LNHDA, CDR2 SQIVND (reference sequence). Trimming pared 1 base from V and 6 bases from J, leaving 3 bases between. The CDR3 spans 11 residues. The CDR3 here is CASSIGAEAFF. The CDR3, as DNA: TGTGCCAGTAGTATAGGAGCTGAAGCTTTCTTT.

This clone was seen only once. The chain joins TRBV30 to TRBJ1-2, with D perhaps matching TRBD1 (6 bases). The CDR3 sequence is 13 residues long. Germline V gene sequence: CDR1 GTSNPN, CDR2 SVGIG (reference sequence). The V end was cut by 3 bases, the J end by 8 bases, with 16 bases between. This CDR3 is CAWSQRGQFGYTF. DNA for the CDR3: TGTGCCTGGAGCCAGCGAGGACAGTTCGGCTACACCTTC.

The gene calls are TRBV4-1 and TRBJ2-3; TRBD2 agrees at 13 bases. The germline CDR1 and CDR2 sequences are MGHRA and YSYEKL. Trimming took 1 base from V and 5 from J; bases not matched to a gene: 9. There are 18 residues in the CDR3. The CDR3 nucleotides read TGCGCCAGCAGCCAAGGTGGCACTAGCGGGGGGGCCGTAGATACGCAGTATTTT. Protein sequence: CASSQGGTSGGAVDTQYF.

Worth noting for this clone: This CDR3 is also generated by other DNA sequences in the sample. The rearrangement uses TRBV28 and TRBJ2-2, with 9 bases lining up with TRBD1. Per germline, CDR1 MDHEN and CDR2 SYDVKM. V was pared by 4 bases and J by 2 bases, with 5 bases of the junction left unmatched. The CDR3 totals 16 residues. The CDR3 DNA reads TGTGCCAGCAGTTCATACAGGGGGCTAAACACCGGGGAGCTGTTTTTT. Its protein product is CASSSYRGLNTGELFF. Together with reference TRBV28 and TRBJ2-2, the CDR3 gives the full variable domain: DVKVTQSSRYLVKRTGEKVFLECVQDMDHENMFWYRQDPGLGLRLIYFSYDVKMKEKGDIPEGYSVSREKKERFSLILESASTNQTSMYLCASSSYRGLNTGELFFGEGSRLTVL.

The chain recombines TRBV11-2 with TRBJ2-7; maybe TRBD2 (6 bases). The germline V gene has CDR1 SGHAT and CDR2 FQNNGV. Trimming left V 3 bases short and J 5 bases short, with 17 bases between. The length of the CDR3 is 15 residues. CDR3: CASSLVGTHPDEQYF. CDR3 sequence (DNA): TGTGCCAGCAGCTTGGTCGGGACTCACCCCGACGAGCAGTACTTC. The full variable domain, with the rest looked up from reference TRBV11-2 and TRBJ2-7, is EAGVAQSPRYKIIEKRQSVAFWCNPISGHATLYWYQQILGQGPKLLIQFQNNGVVDDSQLPKDRFSAERLKGVDSTLKIQPAKLEDSAVYLCASSLVGTHPDEQYFGPGTRLTVT.